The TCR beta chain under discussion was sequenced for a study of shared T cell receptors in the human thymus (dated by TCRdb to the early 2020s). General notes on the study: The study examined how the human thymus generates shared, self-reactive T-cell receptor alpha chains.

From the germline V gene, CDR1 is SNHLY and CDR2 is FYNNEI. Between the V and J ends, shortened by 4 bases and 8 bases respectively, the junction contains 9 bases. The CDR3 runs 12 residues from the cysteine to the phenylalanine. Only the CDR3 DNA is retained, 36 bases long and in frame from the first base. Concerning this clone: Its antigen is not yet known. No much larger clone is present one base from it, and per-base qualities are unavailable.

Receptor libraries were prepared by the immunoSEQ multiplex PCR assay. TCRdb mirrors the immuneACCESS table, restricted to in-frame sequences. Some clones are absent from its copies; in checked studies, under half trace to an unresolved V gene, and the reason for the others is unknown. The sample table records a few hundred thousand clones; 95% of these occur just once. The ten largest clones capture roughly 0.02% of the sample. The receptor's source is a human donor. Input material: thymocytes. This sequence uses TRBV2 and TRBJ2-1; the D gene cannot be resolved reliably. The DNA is TGTGCCAGCAGTGCCGACCTCCATGAGCAGTTCTTC. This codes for CASSADLHEQFF.